These 5 T cell receptor beta chains share one sample of origin, sequenced in a study of T cell clonality in common variable immunodeficiency. Sequencing used immunoSEQ multiplex PCR; TCRdb keeps in-frame clones, though not all of them. The sample presents tens of thousands of clones, none singletons. Material: peripheral blood mononuclear cells. These receptors were collected from a person between 18 and 70 years old in good health.

This clone was found many times. Read coverage stops 3 residues before the CDR3 terminus; the germline J gene supplies the remainder. The rearrangement uses TRBV2 and TRBJ1-2; the match to TRBD1 covers 10 bases. Trimming at V came to 6 bases and at J to 5 bases, leaving 9 bases not matched to a gene. Germline V gene lookup returns CDR1 SNHLY and CDR2 FYNNEI. This CDR3 is built from 15 residues. Incomplete CDR3 DNA: TGTGCCAGCAGCGCTAGACAGGGGGCTGTATATGGC. Translation: CASSARQGAVYG. The full CDR3 sequence reads CASSARQGAVYGYTF.

This clone was seen ten or more times. The part of the CDR3 DNA that was read is TGTGCCTGGAGTCCTGGGACTACCTACGAG. Translated, it gives CAWSPGTTYE. The full CDR3 reads CAWSPGTTYEQYF. V gene TRBV30 combines with J gene TRBJ2-7; TRBD2 matches 7 bases. The CDR3 end falls 3 residues outside the read, so it is completed with the germline J gene. CDR1 and CDR2 (germline): GTSNPN, SVGIG (reference sequence). V trimming: 2 bases; J trimming: 2 bases; junction bases outside the gene matches: 3. The CDR3 consists of 13 residues.

This clone was counted ten times or more. The missing CDR3 end, 3 residues past where the read stops, is filled in from the germline J gene. The gene calls are TRBV7-2 and TRBJ2-7; D may be TRBD2 (5 bases). CDR3 length: 15 amino acids. Per the germline V gene, CDR1 is SGHTA and CDR2 is FQGNSA. V gave up 1 base and J gave up 3 bases, with 13 bases separating them. CDR3: CASSLGATGNYEQYF. The covered CDR3 bases are TGTGCCAGCAGCTTAGGCGCGACGGGGAACTACGAG.

This clone has a count of ten or more. The observed sequence ends 3 residues before the CDR3 terminus, with the missing tail filled in from the germline J gene. The V gene is TRBV19, the J gene TRBJ1-1; 9 bases align to TRBD1. Germline CDR1 and CDR2: LNHDA and SQIVND (reference sequence). The CDR3 consists of 13 residues. Trimming cost V 5 bases and J 5 bases; bases outside gene matches: 3. Partial CDR3 DNA: TGTGCCAGTAGTGTGGGGACAGGGACTGAA. As protein: CASSVGTGTE. The CDR3 reads in full as CASSVGTGTEAFF.

This clone occurred a few times. The read ends 3 residues early relative to the CDR3; the germline J gene fills the gap. Other DNA sequences in this sample translate to the same CDR3. The chain links TRBV30 to TRBJ1-3; 10 nucleotides match TRBD1. Looked up from germline, CDR1 is GTSNPN and CDR2 is SVGIG (reference sequence). This CDR3 contains 11 residues. The CDR3 sequence is CAWGRTGGIYF. The part of the CDR3 DNA that was read is TGTGCCTGGGGGAGGACAGGGGGC.